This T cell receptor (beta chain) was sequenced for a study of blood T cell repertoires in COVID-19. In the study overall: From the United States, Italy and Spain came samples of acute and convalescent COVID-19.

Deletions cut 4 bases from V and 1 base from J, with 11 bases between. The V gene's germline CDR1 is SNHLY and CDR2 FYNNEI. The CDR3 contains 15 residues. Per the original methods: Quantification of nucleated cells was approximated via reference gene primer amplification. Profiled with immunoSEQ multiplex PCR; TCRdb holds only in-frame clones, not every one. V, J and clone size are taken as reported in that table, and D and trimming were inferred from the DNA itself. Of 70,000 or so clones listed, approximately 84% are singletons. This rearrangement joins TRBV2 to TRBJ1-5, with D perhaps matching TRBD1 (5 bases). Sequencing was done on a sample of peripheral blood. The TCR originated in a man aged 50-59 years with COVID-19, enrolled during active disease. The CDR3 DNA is TGTGCCAGCAGTGGGCCGGGGGGAAGCAATCAGCCCCAGCATTTT. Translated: CASSGPGGSNQPQHF.